The T cell receptor beta chain under discussion was sequenced for a study of shared clonotypes between healthy human individuals. Study outcomes and limitations: Few donors limited the genetic and exposure-history diversity represented.

On this clone itself: What it binds is unknown.

The assay was immunoSEQ multiplex PCR, and TCRdb's table has in-frame clones only and misses some. Seen here are approximately 2.5 million clones, roughly nine tenths observed once, and the top ten hold roughly 0.14%. Per the germline V gene, CDR1 is SGHTA and CDR2 is FQGNSA. V was trimmed by 4 bases and J by 2 bases, leaving 11 bases between them. There are 14 residues in the CDR3. It was into CD45RA+ naive and CD45RA-negative memory subsets that the CD4+ cells were split. The TCR comes from a young man in good health. Sequenced sample: naive CD4+ T cells sorted from blood. Subset meaning: CD45RA+ positively selected. V is TRBV7-2 and J is TRBJ1-2; D remains unclear. In DNA, the CDR3 is TGTGCCAGCAGCTCCCTCGGGTCCAACTATGGCTACACCTTC. Protein: CASSSLGSNYGYTF.